Listed below are T cell receptor beta chains from one sample, sequenced in a study of cytomegalovirus exposure and HLA in healthy donors. Using immunoSEQ multiplex PCR, the repertoire was profiled, and TCRdb retains in-frame clones only, with some absent. The table lists 90,000 to 150,000 clones, 60% to 85% of them singletons. The sequenced sample consisted of PBMCs. Every receptor here comes from a female donor in good health and CMV-seronegative. Each CDR3 is given with its conserved first and last residue. Fields, in order: clone size, V gene, D gene, J gene, CDR3 protein, CDR3 DNA. A D gene is named only where the DNA matches it firmly. For some rows the clone size is stated as once, few or many, or as a class when expanded; others skip it.

clone size: -
V gene: TRBV7-3
D gene: -
J gene: TRBJ1-1
CDR3 protein: CASSPLGGVNTEAFF
CDR3 DNA: TGTGCCAGCAGCCCATTGGGGGGGGTGAACACTGAAGCTTTCTTT

clone size: once
V gene: TRBV30
D gene: -
J gene: TRBJ2-7
CDR3 protein: CAWSQSYEQYF
CDR3 DNA: TGTGCCTGGAGTCAGTCCTACGAGCAGTACTTC

clone size: -
V gene: TRBV5-4
D gene: TRBD2
J gene: TRBJ2-1
CDR3 protein: CASSLTSGGSNEQFF
CDR3 DNA: TGTGCCAGCAGCTTGACTAGCGGGGGGAGCAATGAGCAGTTCTTC

clone size: -
V gene: TRBV5-1
D gene: -
J gene: TRBJ1-6
CDR3 protein: CASSEQETSYNSPLHF
CDR3 DNA: TGCGCCAGCAGCGAACAGGAAACCTCCTATAATTCACCCCTCCACTTT

clone size: once
V gene: TRBV7-6
D gene: TRBD2
J gene: TRBJ2-3
CDR3 protein: CASSLLAGGSTDTQYF
CDR3 DNA: TGTGCCAGCAGCTTACTAGCGGGGGGGAGCACAGATACGCAGTATTTT

clone size: once
V gene: TRBV10-2
D gene: TRBD2
J gene: TRBJ2-3
CDR3 protein: CASTKGGLAGGTDTQYF
CDR3 DNA: TGCGCCAGCACTAAAGGGGGACTAGCGGGGGGCACAGATACGCAGTATTTT

clone size: -
V gene: TRBV12-5
D gene: -
J gene: TRBJ1-2
CDR3 protein: CASGLVRPAGAPDGYTF
CDR3 DNA: TGTGCTAGTGGTTTGGTAAGGCCGGCAGGGGCTCCGGATGGCTACACCTTC

clone size: -
V gene: TRBV30
D gene: -
J gene: TRBJ1-5
CDR3 protein: CAWSVVGGRQPQHF
CDR3 DNA: TGTGCCTGGAGTGTAGTCGGAGGAAGGCAGCCCCAGCATTTT

clone size: -
V gene: TRBV12-5
D gene: TRBD1
J gene: TRBJ1-2
CDR3 protein: CASGSPGTGRGYTF
CDR3 DNA: TGTGCTAGTGGCTCCCCCGGGACAGGGAGGGGCTACACCTTC

clone size: few
V gene: TRBV6-5
D gene: -
J gene: TRBJ1-1
CDR3 protein: CASSYSNQGNTEAFF
CDR3 DNA: TGTGCCAGCAGTTACTCGAACCAGGGTAACACTGAAGCTTTCTTT

clone size: -
V gene: TRBV10-3
D gene: -
J gene: TRBJ1-2
CDR3 protein: CAATGVSNYGYTF
CDR3 DNA: TGTGCCGCTACGGGGGTCTCTAACTATGGCTACACCTTC

clone size: -
V gene: TRBV28
D gene: TRBD1
J gene: TRBJ1-2
CDR3 protein: CASSVGTDLYGYTF
CDR3 DNA: TGTGCCAGCAGTGTAGGGACAGACCTCTATGGCTACACCTTC

clone size: -
V gene: TRBV7-2
D gene: TRBD1
J gene: TRBJ2-5
CDR3 protein: CASRNRRLGQGLETQYF
CDR3 DNA: TGTGCCAGCAGAAATAGAAGGTTGGGACAGGGGTTAGAGACCCAGTACTTC

clone size: once
V gene: TRBV28
D gene: TRBD1
J gene: TRBJ1-1
CDR3 protein: CASSLTAGTGKSFF
CDR3 DNA: TGTGCCAGCAGTTTAACGGCCGGGACAGGGAAATCTTTCTTT

clone size: -
V gene: TRBV27
D gene: -
J gene: TRBJ1-1
CDR3 protein: CASSFRGEAFF
CDR3 DNA: TGTGCCAGCAGTTTCCGGGGGGAAGCTTTCTTT

clone size: -
V gene: TRBV7-9
D gene: -
J gene: TRBJ1-1
CDR3 protein: CASSLVRGNTEAFF
CDR3 DNA: TGTGCTAGCAGCTTAGTACGAGGGAACACTGAAGCTTTCTTT

clone size: -
V gene: TRBV5-4
D gene: TRBD1
J gene: TRBJ1-3
CDR3 protein: CASSTDRADGNTIYF
CDR3 DNA: TGTGCCAGCAGCACGGACAGGGCTGATGGAAACACCATATATTTT

clone size: -
V gene: TRBV28
D gene: -
J gene: TRBJ1-3
CDR3 protein: CASSSRGSGNTIYF
CDR3 DNA: TGTGCCAGCAGTTCTCGGGGCTCTGGAAACACCATATATTTT

clone size: -
V gene: TRBV10-2
D gene: TRBD1
J gene: TRBJ1-1
CDR3 protein: CASSEQGVTEAFF
CDR3 DNA: TGCGCCAGCAGTGAGCAGGGGGTTACTGAAGCTTTCTTT

clone size: -
V gene: TRBV2
D gene: -
J gene: TRBJ2-7
CDR3 protein: CASSRQGGFYEQYF
CDR3 DNA: TGTGCCAGCAGTCGACAGGGAGGTTTCTACGAGCAGTACTTC

clone size: -
V gene: TRBV11-2
D gene: -
J gene: TRBJ1-6
CDR3 protein: CASSAHNNSPLHF
CDR3 DNA: TGTGCCAGCAGCGCACACAATAATTCACCCCTCCACTTT

clone size: -
V gene: TRBV2
D gene: TRBD1
J gene: TRBJ1-5
CDR3 protein: CASSVLRGPNSNQPQHF
CDR3 DNA: TGTGCCAGCAGCGTTCTCAGGGGGCCCAATAGCAATCAGCCCCAGCATTTT

clone size: -
V gene: TRBV7-6
D gene: TRBD2
J gene: TRBJ2-1
CDR3 protein: CASSSGLAGGFVYNEQFF
CDR3 DNA: TGTGCCAGCAGCTCAGGACTAGCGGGGGGGTTCGTCTACAATGAGCAGTTCTTC

clone size: few
V gene: TRBV19
D gene: TRBD1
J gene: TRBJ1-1
CDR3 protein: CASSIPGQWNTEAFF
CDR3 DNA: TGTGCCAGTAGTATCCCGGGACAGTGGAACACTGAAGCTTTCTTT

clone size: -
V gene: TRBV11-2
D gene: -
J gene: TRBJ2-1
CDR3 protein: CASIIGGGTYNEQFF
CDR3 DNA: TGTGCCAGCATCATTGGGGGGGGCACCTACAATGAGCAGTTCTTC

clone size: -
V gene: TRBV2
D gene: TRBD1
J gene: TRBJ2-2
CDR3 protein: CAIADRVHTGELFF
CDR3 DNA: TGTGCCATTGCGGACAGGGTACACACCGGGGAGCTGTTTTTT

clone size: -
V gene: TRBV5-6
D gene: -
J gene: TRBJ2-5
CDR3 protein: CASRDFRENQETQYF
CDR3 DNA: TGTGCCAGCAGAGATTTCCGGGAAAACCAAGAGACCCAGTACTTC

clone size: once
V gene: TRBV11-3
D gene: -
J gene: TRBJ2-5
CDR3 protein: CASILRVAEETQYF
CDR3 DNA: TGTGCCAGCATCCTCCGTGTAGCGGAAGAGACCCAGTACTTC

clone size: -
V gene: TRBV6-1
D gene: TRBD1
J gene: TRBJ2-7
CDR3 protein: CASSEYGTGGDEQYF
CDR3 DNA: TGTGCCAGCAGTGAATATGGGACAGGGGGGGACGAGCAGTACTTC

clone size: -
V gene: TRBV9
D gene: -
J gene: TRBJ2-3
CDR3 protein: CASSVEVGAVTDTQYF
CDR3 DNA: TGTGCCAGCAGCGTAGAAGTGGGGGCCGTCACAGATACGCAGTATTTT

clone size: -
V gene: TRBV14
D gene: -
J gene: TRBJ2-7
CDR3 protein: CASSQGEGDTHLSYEQYF
CDR3 DNA: TGTGCCAGCAGCCAAGGAGAAGGGGACACCCACTTATCCTACGAGCAGTACTTC

clone size: -
V gene: TRBV5-4
D gene: TRBD2
J gene: TRBJ2-5
CDR3 protein: CASSLVEGSSGEETQYF
CDR3 DNA: TGTGCCAGCAGCTTGGTGGAAGGATCTAGCGGGGAAGAGACCCAGTACTTC

clone size: -
V gene: TRBV4-2
D gene: -
J gene: TRBJ1-5
CDR3 protein: CASSPQDRDQPQHF
CDR3 DNA: TGTGCCAGCAGCCCACAAGATCGGGATCAGCCCCAGCATTTT

clone size: few
V gene: TRBV7-9
D gene: -
J gene: TRBJ1-1
CDR3 protein: CASSRQDGEAFF
CDR3 DNA: TGTGCCAGCAGCCGACAGGATGGTGAAGCTTTCTTT

clone size: -
V gene: TRBV6-5
D gene: -
J gene: TRBJ1-1
CDR3 protein: CASSSTVYTEAFF
CDR3 DNA: TGTGCCAGCAGTTCGACAGTTTACACTGAAGCTTTCTTT

clone size: few
V gene: TRBV19
D gene: TRBD1
J gene: TRBJ1-6
CDR3 protein: CASLQQGADNSPLHF
CDR3 DNA: TGTGCCAGTTTACAGCAGGGGGCGGATAATTCACCCCTCCACTTT

clone size: -
V gene: TRBV7-9
D gene: TRBD2
J gene: TRBJ2-3
CDR3 protein: CASSSLAGITDTQYF
CDR3 DNA: TGTGCCAGCAGCTCCCTAGCGGGGATAACAGATACGCAGTATTTT

clone size: -
V gene: TRBV6-5
D gene: -
J gene: TRBJ1-1
CDR3 protein: CASSFEAYTEAFF
CDR3 DNA: TGTGCCAGCAGCTTTGAGGCGTACACTGAAGCTTTCTTT

clone size: -
V gene: TRBV20-1
D gene: -
J gene: TRBJ2-3
CDR3 protein: CSAAKRDTQYF
CDR3 DNA: TGCAGTGCCGCTAAGCGGGATACGCAGTATTTT

clone size: -
V gene: TRBV29-1
D gene: -
J gene: TRBJ1-2
CDR3 protein: CSVETGNGYTF
CDR3 DNA: TGCAGCGTCGAAACAGGGAATGGCTACACCTTC

clone size: few
V gene: TRBV6-1
D gene: -
J gene: TRBJ2-2
CDR3 protein: CASSSYAGELFF
CDR3 DNA: TGTGCCAGCAGTTCCTACGCCGGGGAGCTGTTTTTT

clone size: -
V gene: TRBV19
D gene: -
J gene: TRBJ1-2
CDR3 protein: CASSMKGPGGYTF
CDR3 DNA: TGTGCCAGTAGTATGAAGGGGCCCGGTGGCTACACCTTC

clone size: -
V gene: TRBV5-8
D gene: -
J gene: TRBJ1-5
CDR3 protein: CASSLETGQGNQPQHF
CDR3 DNA: TGTGCCAGCAGCTTGGAAACAGGGCAGGGCAATCAGCCCCAGCATTTT

clone size: -
V gene: TRBV6-5
D gene: -
J gene: TRBJ2-7
CDR3 protein: CASELSQGNEQYF
CDR3 DNA: TGTGCCAGCGAGCTGTCCCAGGGAAACGAGCAGTACTTC

clone size: -
V gene: TRBV27
D gene: TRBD2
J gene: TRBJ2-1
CDR3 protein: CASRNIAGGSYNEQFF
CDR3 DNA: TGTGCCAGCAGGAACATAGCGGGGGGCTCCTACAATGAGCAGTTCTTC

clone size: -
V gene: TRBV6-1
D gene: TRBD1
J gene: TRBJ1-1
CDR3 protein: CASSLDRGTTTEAFF
CDR3 DNA: TGTGCCAGCAGCCTGGACAGGGGTACCACTACTGAAGCTTTCTTT